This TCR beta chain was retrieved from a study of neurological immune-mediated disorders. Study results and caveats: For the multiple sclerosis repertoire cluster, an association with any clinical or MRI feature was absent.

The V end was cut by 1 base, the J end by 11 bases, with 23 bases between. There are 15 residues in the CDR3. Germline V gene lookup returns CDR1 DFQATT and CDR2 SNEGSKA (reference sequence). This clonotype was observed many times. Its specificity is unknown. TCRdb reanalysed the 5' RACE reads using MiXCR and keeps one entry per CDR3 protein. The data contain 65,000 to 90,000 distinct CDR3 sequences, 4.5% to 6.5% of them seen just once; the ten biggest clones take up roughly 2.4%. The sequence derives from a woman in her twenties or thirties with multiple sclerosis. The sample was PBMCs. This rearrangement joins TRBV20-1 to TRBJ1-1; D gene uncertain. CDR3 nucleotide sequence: TGCAGTGCTAGAGCCCTCACCATGGAGACCATGGGTGCTTTCTTT. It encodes CSARALTMETMGAFF.